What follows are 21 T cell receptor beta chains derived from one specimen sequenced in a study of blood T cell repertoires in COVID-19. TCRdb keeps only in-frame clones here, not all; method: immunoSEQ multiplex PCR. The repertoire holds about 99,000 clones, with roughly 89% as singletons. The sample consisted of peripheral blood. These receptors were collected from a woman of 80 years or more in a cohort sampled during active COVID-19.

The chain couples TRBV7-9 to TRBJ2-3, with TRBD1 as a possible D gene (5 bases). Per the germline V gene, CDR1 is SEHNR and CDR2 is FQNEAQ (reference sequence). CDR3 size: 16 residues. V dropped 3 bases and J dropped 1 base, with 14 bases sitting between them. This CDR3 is CASSLIRGSGTDTQYF. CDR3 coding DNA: TGTGCCAGCAGCTTGATAAGGGGAAGCGGCACAGATACGCAGTATTTT.

The CDR3 loop is CAISTGQRNSPLHF. The DNA of the CDR3 is TGTGCCATCAGTACGGGACAGCGTAATTCACCCCTCCACTTT. The chain joins TRBV10-3 to TRBJ1-6, with 7 nucleotides matching TRBD1. CDR1 and CDR2 from the germline V gene are ENHRY and SYGVKD. Unmatched junction bases numbered 4, after V lost 5 bases and J lost 6 bases. CDR3 length: 14 amino acids.

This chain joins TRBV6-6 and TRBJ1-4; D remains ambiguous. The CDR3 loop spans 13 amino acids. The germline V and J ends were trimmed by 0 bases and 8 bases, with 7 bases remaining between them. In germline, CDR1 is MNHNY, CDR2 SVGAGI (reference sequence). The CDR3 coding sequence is TGTGCCAGCAGTTACTCGAGGCGGGAAAAACTGTTTTTT. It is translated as CASSYSRREKLFF.

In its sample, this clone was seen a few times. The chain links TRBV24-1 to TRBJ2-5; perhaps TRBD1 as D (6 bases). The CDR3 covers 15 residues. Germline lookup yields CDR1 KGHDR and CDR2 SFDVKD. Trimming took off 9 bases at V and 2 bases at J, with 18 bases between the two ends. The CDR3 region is CATAPGHSSQETQYF. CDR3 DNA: TGTGCCACCGCCCCGGGACATTCCTCTCAAGAGACCCAGTACTTC.

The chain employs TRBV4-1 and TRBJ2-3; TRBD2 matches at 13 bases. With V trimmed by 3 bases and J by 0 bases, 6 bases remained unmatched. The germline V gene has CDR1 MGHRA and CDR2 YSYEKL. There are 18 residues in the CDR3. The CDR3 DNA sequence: TGCGCCAGCAGCCACCTACTAGCGGGGGGGCGTAGCACAGATACGCAGTATTTT. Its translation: CASSHLLAGGRSTDTQYF.

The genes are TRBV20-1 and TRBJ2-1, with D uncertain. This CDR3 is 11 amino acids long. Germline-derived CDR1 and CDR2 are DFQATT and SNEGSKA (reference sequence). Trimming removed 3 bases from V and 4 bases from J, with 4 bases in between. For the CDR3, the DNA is TGCAGTGCTAGCAGTTACAATGAGCAGTTCTTC. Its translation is CSASSYNEQFF.

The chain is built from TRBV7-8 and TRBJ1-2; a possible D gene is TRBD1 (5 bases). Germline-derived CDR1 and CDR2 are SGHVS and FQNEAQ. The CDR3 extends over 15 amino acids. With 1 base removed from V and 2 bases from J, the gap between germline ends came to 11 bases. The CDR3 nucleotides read TGTGCCAGCAGCTTAGTCGGGGGGGTAAACTATGGCTACACCTTC. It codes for CASSLVGGVNYGYTF.

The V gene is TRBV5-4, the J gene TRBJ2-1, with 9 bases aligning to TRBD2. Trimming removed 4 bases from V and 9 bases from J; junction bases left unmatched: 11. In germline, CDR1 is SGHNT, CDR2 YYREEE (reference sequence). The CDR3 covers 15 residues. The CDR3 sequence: CASSPGGSGSFEQFF. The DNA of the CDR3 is TGTGCCAGCAGCCCGGGGGGTAGCGGGAGTTTTGAGCAGTTCTTC.

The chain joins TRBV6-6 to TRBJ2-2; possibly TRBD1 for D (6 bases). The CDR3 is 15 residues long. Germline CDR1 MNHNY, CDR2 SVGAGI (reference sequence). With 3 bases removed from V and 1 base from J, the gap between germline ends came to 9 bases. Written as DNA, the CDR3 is TGTGCCAGCAGTTATGGGACACTGAACACCGGGGAGCTGTTTTTT. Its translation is CASSYGTLNTGELFF.

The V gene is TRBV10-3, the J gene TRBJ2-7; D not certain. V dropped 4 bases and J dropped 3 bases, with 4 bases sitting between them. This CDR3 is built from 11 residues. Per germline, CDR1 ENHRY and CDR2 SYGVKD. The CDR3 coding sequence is TGTGCCATCAGTGCAGACTACGAGCAGTACTTC. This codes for CAISADYEQYF.

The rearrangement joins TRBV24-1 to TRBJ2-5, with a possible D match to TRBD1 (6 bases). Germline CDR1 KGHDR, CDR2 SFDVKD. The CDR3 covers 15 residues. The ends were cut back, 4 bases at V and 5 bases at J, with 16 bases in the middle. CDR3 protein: CATSDPTGPGETQYF. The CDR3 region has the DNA TGTGCCACCAGTGACCCCACAGGGCCGGGGGAGACCCAGTACTTC.

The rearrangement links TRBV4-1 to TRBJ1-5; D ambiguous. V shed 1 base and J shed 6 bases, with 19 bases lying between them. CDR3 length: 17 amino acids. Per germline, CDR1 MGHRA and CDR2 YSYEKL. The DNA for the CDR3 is TGCGCCAGCAGCCAAGGAGGTCACGAGGAATTTAGTCAGCCCCAGCATTTT. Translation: CASSQGGHEEFSQPQHF.

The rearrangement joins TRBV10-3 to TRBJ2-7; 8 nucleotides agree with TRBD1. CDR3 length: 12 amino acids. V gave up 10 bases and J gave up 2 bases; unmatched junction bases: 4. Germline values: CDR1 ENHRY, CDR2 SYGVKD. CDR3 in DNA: TGTGCCACCCAGGGGGCCGCCTACGAGCAGTACTTC. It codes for CATQGAAYEQYF.

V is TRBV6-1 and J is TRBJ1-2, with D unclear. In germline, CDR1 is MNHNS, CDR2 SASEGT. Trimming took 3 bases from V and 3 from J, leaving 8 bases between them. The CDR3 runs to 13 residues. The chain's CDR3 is CASSDHSHYGYTF. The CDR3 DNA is TGTGCCAGCAGTGACCACAGCCACTATGGCTACACCTTC.

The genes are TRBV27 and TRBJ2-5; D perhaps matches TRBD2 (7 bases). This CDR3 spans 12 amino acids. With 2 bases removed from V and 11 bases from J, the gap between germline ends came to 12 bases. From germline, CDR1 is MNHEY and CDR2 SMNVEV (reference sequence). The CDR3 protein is CASSLPRGAQYF. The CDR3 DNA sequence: TGTGCCAGCAGTTTACCCCGGGGGGCACAGTACTTC.

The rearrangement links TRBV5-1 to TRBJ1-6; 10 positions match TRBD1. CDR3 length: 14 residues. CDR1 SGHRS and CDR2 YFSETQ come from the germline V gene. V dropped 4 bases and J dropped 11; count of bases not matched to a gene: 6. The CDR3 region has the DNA TGCGCCAGCAGCCCCGGGACAGGGGAGACACCCCTCCACTTT. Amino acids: CASSPGTGETPLHF.

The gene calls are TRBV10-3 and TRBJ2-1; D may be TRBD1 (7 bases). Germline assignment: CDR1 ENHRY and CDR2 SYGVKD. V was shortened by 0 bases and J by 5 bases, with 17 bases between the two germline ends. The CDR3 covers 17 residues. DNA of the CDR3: TGTGCCATCAGTGAGTCGGAGGGCAGGGGGGCCCACAATGAGCAGTTCTTC. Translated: CAISESEGRGAHNEQFF.

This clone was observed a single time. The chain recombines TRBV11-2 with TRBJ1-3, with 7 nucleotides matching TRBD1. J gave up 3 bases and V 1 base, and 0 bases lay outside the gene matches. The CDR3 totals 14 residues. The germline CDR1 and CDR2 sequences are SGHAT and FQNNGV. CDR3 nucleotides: TGTGCCAGCAGCTTAGGACAGGGTGGAAACACCATATATTTT. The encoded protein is CASSLGQGGNTIYF.

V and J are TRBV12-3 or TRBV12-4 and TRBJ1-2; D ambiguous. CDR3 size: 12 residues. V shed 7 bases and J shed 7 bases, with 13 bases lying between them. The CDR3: CASTMSGSGYTF. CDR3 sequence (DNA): TGTGCCAGCACCATGAGCGGGTCTGGCTACACCTTC.

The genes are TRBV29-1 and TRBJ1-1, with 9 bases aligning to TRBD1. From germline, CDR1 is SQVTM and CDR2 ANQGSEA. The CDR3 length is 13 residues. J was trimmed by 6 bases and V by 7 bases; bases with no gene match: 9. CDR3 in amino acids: CSGLGQGSAEAFF. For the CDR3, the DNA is TGCAGCGGTCTCGGACAGGGGAGCGCTGAAGCTTTCTTT.

CDR3 amino acids: CATVAGVHNNEQFF. The CDR3, as DNA: TGTGCCACTGTAGCGGGAGTTCATAACAATGAGCAGTTCTTC. The chain is built from TRBV10-3 and TRBJ2-1; 9 bases are shared with TRBD2. The length of the CDR3 is 14 residues. Per germline, CDR1 ENHRY and CDR2 SYGVKD. Trimming took 10 bases from V and 5 from J; bases not matched to a gene: 9.